A selection of T cell receptor beta chains follows, all from one sample in a study of shared clonotypes between healthy human individuals. Clones were read by immunoSEQ multiplex PCR, and TCRdb kept only the in-frame ones, dropping some. Altogether about 360,000 clones are present, 70% to 75% being singletons, with the ten largest covering about 10%. Sequences were obtained from memory CD4+ T cells sorted from blood. The receptor source for this set is a man aged 25-45 years in good health. The CDR3 runs from the conserved cysteine through the conserved F or W. The D gene is left open where the match is weak. Only part of the rows carry a size: once, few, many, or a class if the clone is expanded.

v_call,d_call,clone_size,j_call,cdr3_nt,cdr3_aa
TRBV11-2,.,.,TRBJ2-2,TGTGCCAGCACCAGCCCCCGTTATAATCCGGTCGGGGAGCTGTTTTTT,CASTSPRYNPVGELFF
TRBV7-9,.,.,TRBJ2-1,TGTGCCAGCAGCCGCGGACGCGAGAGGGTTGAGCAGTTCTTC,CASSRGRERVEQFF
TRBV28,TRBD1,.,TRBJ1-2,TGTGCCAGCAGTTCCCAGACAGGGGGCACCTTCTATGGCTACACCTTC,CASSSQTGGTFYGYTF
TRBV7-9,.,.,TRBJ2-7,TGTGCCAGCAGCCGTAGCGAGCCTACCGACTACGAGCAGTACTTC,CASSRSEPTDYEQYF
TRBV6-1,.,few,TRBJ1-2,TGTGCCAGCAGTGACAGGAGGAAGGCTAACTATGGCTACACCTTC,CASSDRRKANYGYTF
TRBV10-3,.,.,TRBJ1-3,TGTGCCATCAGGGACCCTGGAAACACCATATATTTT,CAIRDPGNTIYF
TRBV2,.,once,TRBJ1-4,TGTGCCAGCAGGAACCGACGGGACGAAAAACTGTTTTTT,CASRNRRDEKLFF
TRBV2,.,.,TRBJ1-2,TGTGCCAGCAGAGGGACGGCCGGAGGTGGGGGTGGCTACACCTTC,CASRGTAGGGGGYTF
TRBV11-2,.,.,TRBJ1-1,TGTGCCAGCAGCTTAGGACCGTTAGGGGCAGGCACTGAAGCTTTCTTT,CASSLGPLGAGTEAFF
TRBV6-6,.,.,TRBJ2-7,TGTGCCAGCAGTTCAGGACAGTACGAGCAGTACTTC,CASSSGQYEQYF
TRBV10-2,TRBD1,few,TRBJ2-1,TGCGCCAGCAGTGAGTCTTTTATGGGTCAGGGGGTTTCGAATGAGCAGTTCTTC,CASSESFMGQGVSNEQFF
TRBV7-9,TRBD2,.,TRBJ2-2,TGTGCCAGCAGCTTGGGTACTAGCGGGAGATCCGGGGAGCTGTTTTTT,CASSLGTSGRSGELFF
TRBV6-5,.,many,TRBJ2-1,TGTGCCAGCAGTTCTGGGGCTAGCGCATACAATGAGCAGTTCTTC,CASSSGASAYNEQFF
TRBV27,.,.,TRBJ2-7,TGTGCCAGCAGTTTCTTCTTAGACGGGCCCAACGAGCAGTACTTC,CASSFFLDGPNEQYF
TRBV7-9,.,.,TRBJ2-7,TGTGCCAGCAGCTTAGGAGGGCACGAGCAGTACTTC,CASSLGGHEQYF
TRBV18,.,.,TRBJ2-1,TGTGCCAGCTCACTATCGACTATTCTGGAGGAGCAGTTCTTC,CASSLSTILEEQFF
TRBV7-2,TRBD2,.,TRBJ2-7,TGTGCCAGCAGCTTCACTAGCGGGAGGGCCGGGGGCGAGCAGTACTTC,CASSFTSGRAGGEQYF
TRBV6-1,.,.,TRBJ2-3,TGTGCCAGCGGGCCTGGGAGCACAGATACGCAGTATTTT,CASGPGSTDTQYF
TRBV28,TRBD2,.,TRBJ2-7,TGTGCCAGCAGAACTAGCGGGAGAAGCTACGAGCAGTACTTC,CASRTSGRSYEQYF
TRBV5-1,TRBD2,.,TRBJ2-7,TGCGCCAGCAGGGAAGAGGGACTAAAGTACTACGAGCAGTACTTC,CASREEGLKYYEQYF
TRBV6-4,.,few,TRBJ2-7,TGTGCCAGCAGTGACGAGCAGTACTTC,CASSDEQYF
TRBV5-1,.,.,TRBJ1-2,TGCGCCAGCAGCCCCATTACAGATAACTATGGCTACACCTTC,CASSPITDNYGYTF
TRBV7-2,.,.,TRBJ2-7,TGTGCCAGCGCTAGTCGTATGATCTCCTACGAGCAGTACTTC,CASASRMISYEQYF
TRBV18,.,.,TRBJ1-1,TGTGCCAGCTCACCAGACAGTAACACTGAAGCTTTCTTT,CASSPDSNTEAFF
TRBV5-6,TRBD2,.,TRBJ2-1,TGTGCCAGCAGCTGGCGACTAGCGGACTACTACAATGAGCAGTTCTTC,CASSWRLADYYNEQFF
TRBV12-5,.,once,TRBJ2-7,TGTGCTAGTGGTTTCACGGGTTCCTACGAGCAGTACTTC,CASGFTGSYEQYF
TRBV5-1,TRBD2,.,TRBJ2-1,TGCGCCAGCAGACGCGGGAGTCTATCCTACAATGAGCAGTTCTTC,CASRRGSLSYNEQFF
TRBV4-3,.,.,TRBJ2-1,TGCGCCAGCAGCCAAGAGAAGGTCTACAATGAGCAGTTCTTC,CASSQEKVYNEQFF
TRBV5-1,.,.,TRBJ2-2,TGCGCCAGCAGCTTGGTGGCGGTTTCAGGGGAGCTGTTTTTT,CASSLVAVSGELFF
TRBV7-2,.,.,TRBJ2-1,TGTGCCAGCAGCTTAGCATGGAGCTCCTACAATGAGCAGTTCTTC,CASSLAWSSYNEQFF
TRBV5-1,TRBD1,.,TRBJ1-4,TGCGCCAGCAGTGGACAGGGGGCAGATGAAAAACTGTTTTTT,CASSGQGADEKLFF
TRBV7-6,TRBD2,.,TRBJ2-3,TGTGCCAGCAGGCAGACTAGCGGATCCACAGATACGCAGTATTTT,CASRQTSGSTDTQYF
TRBV28,.,once,TRBJ2-5,TGTGCCAGCAGTAGACAGTACCAAGAGACCCAGTACTTC,CASSRQYQETQYF
TRBV7-9,TRBD1,.,TRBJ2-7,TGTGCCAGCAGCTTTGGACAGGGCTTAGGTGAGCAGTACTTC,CASSFGQGLGEQYF
TRBV7-2,.,many,TRBJ1-5,TGTGCCAGCAGCTTAGTTAAGGACAGCGGACAGCCCCAGCATTTT,CASSLVKDSGQPQHF
TRBV7-8,.,.,TRBJ2-2,TGTGCCAGCAGCTCCAGGGGGGTTCGGTCCCGGGAGCTGTTTTTT,CASSSRGVRSRELFF
TRBV11-2,TRBD2,.,TRBJ2-7,TGTGCCAGCAGCAAGGGACTAGCGGGAGGTTCCTACGAGCAGTACTTC,CASSKGLAGGSYEQYF
TRBV4-3,.,many,TRBJ2-7,TGCGCCAGCAGCCAAGAGTTGGGAAGGGAGCAGTACTTC,CASSQELGREQYF
TRBV19,TRBD1,.,TRBJ2-7,TGTGCCAGTAGTACGGCCGGGACAGGGGGCTCCTACGAGCAGTACTTC,CASSTAGTGGSYEQYF
TRBV5-1,TRBD1,.,TRBJ2-1,TGCGCCAGCAGCTTTCCTCGAGACGGGACAGATAACAATGAGCAGTTCTTC,CASSFPRDGTDNNEQFF
TRBV19,.,.,TRBJ2-7,TGTGCCAGTAGTATAGGAGGCGGGACGAACTACGAGCAGTACTTC,CASSIGGGTNYEQYF
TRBV7-2,.,.,TRBJ1-4,TGTGCCAGCAGTTTTAGTGCTGGGGAAAAACTGTTTTTT,CASSFSAGEKLFF
TRBV19,.,.,TRBJ1-5,TGTGCCAGTAGTATCAACGGGGGCCCGAATCAGCCCCAGCATTTT,CASSINGGPNQPQHF
TRBV5-1,.,.,TRBJ1-3,TGCGCCAGCAGCTTGACAGGTACCTTCTCTGGAAACACCATATATTTT,CASSLTGTFSGNTIYF
TRBV7-2,.,once,TRBJ2-5,TGTGCCAGCAGCCAGGGCACGGGGGCAGAGACCCAGTACTTC,CASSQGTGAETQYF
TRBV28,.,few,TRBJ1-1,TGTGCCAGCAGTTGGGGTGACACTGAAGCTTTCTTT,CASSWGDTEAFF
TRBV11-2,TRBD1,.,TRBJ1-2,TGTGCCAGCAGCTTAGGACCCAGGGGGCGAGGCTATGGCTACACCTTC,CASSLGPRGRGYGYTF
TRBV7-6,TRBD1,.,TRBJ2-3,TGTGCCAGCAGCGAGTACAGGGGGCTTCCCCAGTATTTT,CASSEYRGLPQYF
TRBV5-1,TRBD1,.,TRBJ1-6,TGCGCCAGCAGCTTGGAGGCTGTTGGGACAGAGAATTCACCCCTCCACTTT,CASSLEAVGTENSPLHF
TRBV10-3,.,.,TRBJ2-2,TGTGCCATCAGGGACGGAACGAACACCGGGGAGCTGTTTTTT,CAIRDGTNTGELFF
TRBV6-6,.,.,TRBJ1-5,TGTGCCAGCAGTTACGCAGGGGACGGTCGCAATCAGCCCCAGCATTTT,CASSYAGDGRNQPQHF
TRBV5-1,.,.,TRBJ2-7,TGCGCCAGCAGCTTGGGCGCCCCCCACGAGCAGTACTTC,CASSLGAPHEQYF
TRBV7-7,TRBD2,.,TRBJ2-7,TGTGCCAGCAGCGACCGACTAGCGGGAGAGCAGTACTTC,CASSDRLAGEQYF
TRBV9,.,.,TRBJ1-2,TGTGCCAGCAGCGTAGACGGTTGGGGGCAGGGTGGCTACACCTTC,CASSVDGWGQGGYTF
TRBV5-8,.,few,TRBJ2-7,TGTGCCAGCAGCCCGAGAAGCCCCCGGATCTCCTACGAGCAGTACTTC,CASSPRSPRISYEQYF